The text below deals with one T cell receptor (beta chain). Its recognized antigen is unknown. No much larger clonotype is one base removed from it; base qualities were not supplied. The record originates from a study of response to subunit inactivated influenza vaccine (dated by TCRdb to the late 2010s). For the wider study: Deep quantitative profiling of the T cell receptor repertoire was used in the study to follow responses to a trivalent subunit inactivated influenza vaccine.

Study-wide conclusions, independent of this receptor: The authors proposed that each seasonal influenza vaccination may bring in only a limited number of new T cells.

As encoded in the germline V gene (reference sequence), CDR1 is WNHNN while CDR2 is SYGVQD. Measured from the cysteine to the phenylalanine, the CDR3 is 13 residues long. The only DNA kept is the CDR3, 39 bases in frame from the first base. Trimming takes 8 bases off V and 6 bases off J; junction bases not matched to a gene: 3. The library relied on RT-PCR. These reads were obtained on an Illumina HiSeq 2500. The public sequencing data were trimmed at Q25 with fastp and processed into clonotypes with MiXCR by TCRdb, which kept only in-frame beta chains. Records with the same CDR3 protein are collapsed into one entry carrying the most frequent genes and DNA. For this sample the table gives hundreds of thousands of distinct CDR3 sequences, of which approximately 13% were detected only once. The ten top clones hold 5.5% to 8% of the sample.

The material sequenced was PBMCs from blood, taken around 14 days before vaccination. The TCR sequence derives from a man aged 45-65 years who received an inactivated influenza vaccine. Donor details come from another sample of the same person, matched by shared clones. Rearrangement joined TRBV10-1 to TRBJ2-3, with 12 middle bases fitting TRBD2. The nucleotide sequence is given as TGCGCCAGCCGGACTAGCGGGGAGGATACGCAGTATTTT. This translates into CASRTSGEDTQYF.